Each of the 28 T cell receptor beta chains below was sequenced from the same sample in a study of tumor-infiltrating lymphocytes in primary liver carcinoma. Germline DNA was also extracted, while the blood RNA originated from unsorted whole blood. TCR beta cDNA was prepared out of roughly 490 ng total RNA by means of a constant-region primer. What produced the TCR beta libraries was three nested multiplex PCR rounds using slightly modified ARM-PCR. Primers for the first two PCR rounds were TRBV1-TRBV30 forward primers and a C-beta reverse primer (about 10 cycles per round). Each CDR3 protein is one row after TCRdb ran MiXCR on the multiplex PCR reads. The sample lists 310,000 or so distinct CDR3 sequences, 65% occurring once. Source material: peripheral blood. These receptors were taken from a man in his forties with primary liver carcinoma and hepatitis B virus infection.

This clonotype appeared a few times. CDR3 sequence reads: CASSAQARANYGYTF. In nucleotides, the CDR3 is TGTGCCAGCAGCGCCCAAGCGAGAGCTAACTATGGCTACACCTTC. This chain joins TRBV5-6 and TRBJ1-2; no firm D call. CDR3 length equals 15 residues. Trimming took off 4 bases at V and 0 bases at J, with 13 bases between the two ends. Germline CDR1 reads SGHDT; CDR2 reads YYEEEE.

This clonotype has a count of ten or more. The CDR3, as DNA: TGTGCCAGCAGTTACTTCAGCGAGAGCTCCTACGAGCAGTACTTC. Its translation: CASSYFSESSYEQYF. The gene calls are TRBV6-6 and TRBJ2-7; D is undetermined. Germline loops: CDR1 MNHNY, CDR2 SVGAGI (reference sequence). V shed 1 base and J shed 0 bases, with 10 bases lying between them. The CDR3 consists of 15 residues.

The chain couples TRBV29-1 to TRBJ1-2, with D possibly TRBD1 on 5 matching bases. The CDR3 covers 12 residues. In germline, CDR1 is SQVTM, CDR2 ANQGSEA. Trimming cost V 7 bases and J 10 bases, with 19 bases left between them. Here the CDR3 DNA reads TGCAGCGCTCGGGGGGTGAGGGATGACTACACCTTC. It specifies CSARGVRDDYTF.

This clonotype appeared a few times. This may be a read error: a much more frequent sequence differs by one nucleotide. The chain has TRBV28 and TRBJ2-1, with 9 nucleotides matching TRBD2. This CDR3 region has 18 residues. The germline gives CDR1 MDHEN, CDR2 SYDVKM. Germline trimming cut 5 bases from V and 6 bases from J; bases unmatched to any gene: 17. CDR3 residues: CASSPIYGTSTFLNEQFF. The CDR3 DNA reads TGTGCCAGCAGTCCAATATATGGGACTAGCACCTTCCTCAATGAGCAGTTCTTC.

Regarding this clonotype: The germline gene is not matched at one end of the junction; a read error may be the cause. V is TRBV5-6 and J is TRBJ2-7; the D is unclear. The CDR3 has 14 amino acids. In germline, CDR1 is SGHDT, CDR2 YYEEEE. This CDR3 reads CDSSLAESEYEQYF. CDR3 in DNA: TGTGACAGCAGCTTGGCGGAATCAGAATACGAGCAGTACTTC.

The chain joins TRBV11-1 to TRBJ2-1; tentatively, D is TRBD1 or TRBD2 (6 bases each). Germline values: CDR1 SGHAT, CDR2 FQDESV (reference sequence). The CDR3 is made up of 15 amino acids. CDR3 amino acids: CVSTTRGESYNEQFF. CDR3 DNA sequence: TGTGTCAGTACTACTAGGGGGGAGTCCTACAATGAGCAGTTCTTC.

This clonotype came up many times. The gene calls are TRBV6-5 and TRBJ2-1, with D possibly TRBD2 on 6 matching bases. CDR1 and CDR2 from the germline V gene are MNHEY and SVGAGI. Trimming left V 8 bases short and J 8 bases short, with 19 bases between. CDR3 length equals 14 residues. The chain's CDR3 is CASSVLVGSDEQFF. CDR3 DNA sequence: TGTGCCAGCTCAGTTCTTGTCGGGAGCGATGAGCAGTTCTTC.

The chain couples TRBV30 to TRBJ2-6; weak D call: TRBD1 (5 bases). Germline assignment: CDR1 GTSNPN and CDR2 SVGIG (reference sequence). The CDR3 sequence is 13 residues long. CDR3 residues: CVYTRAGANVLTF. Written as DNA, the CDR3 is TGTGTATATACCAGGGCTGGGGCCAACGTCCTGACTTTC.

This clonotype was counted ten times or more. The chain employs TRBV4-3 and TRBJ1-5; no clear D gene. V lost 0 bases and J lost 3, with 6 bases in between. This CDR3 comprises 14 residues. CDR1 LGHNA and CDR2 YSLEER come from the germline V gene. The CDR3 DNA reads TGCGCCAGCAGCCAAGACGTATCCAATCAGCCCCAGCATTTT. Its translation is CASSQDVSNQPQHF.

As to this clonotype: This may come from a read error, since a much larger clone is one base off. The CDR3 sequence: CASGLAGHLEQHF. The CDR3 DNA sequence: TGTGCCAGCGGACTAGCGGGACACCTCGAGCAGCACTTC. This chain uses TRBV12-3 or TRBV12-4 with TRBJ2-7, with TRBD2 matching over 12 bases. The CDR3 has 13 residues.

This clonotype was counted at least ten times. This chain joins TRBV12-3 or TRBV12-4 and TRBJ2-1, with D uncertain. The CDR3 has 12 residues. The germline V and J ends were trimmed by 3 bases and 9 bases, with 9 bases remaining between them. The CDR3 loop reads CASSFFGSEQFF. In DNA, the CDR3 is TGTGCCAGCAGTTTTTTTGGGTCTGAGCAGTTCTTC.

The gene calls are TRBV13 and TRBJ2-5; D is unresolved. Germline CDR1 and CDR2: PRHDT and FYEKMQ (reference sequence). This CDR3 has 14 residues. V was shortened by 2 bases and J by 0 bases, with 7 bases between the two germline ends. The CDR3 protein is CASSLRENQETQYF. The DNA of the CDR3 is TGTGCCAGCAGCTTAAGAGAGAACCAAGAGACCCAGTACTTC.

Worth noting for this clonotype: This may be a read error: a much more frequent sequence differs by one nucleotide. The J gene is TRBJ1-1, the V gene TRBV10-2; D is unresolved. There are 12 residues in the CDR3. The germline gives CDR1 WSHSY, CDR2 SAAADI. CDR3 sequence: CVSSDPNTEAFF. The DNA for the CDR3 is TGCGTCAGCAGTGACCCGAACACTGAAGCTTTCTTT.

This clonotype was seen many times. The rearrangement uses TRBV11-1 and TRBJ1-1; TRBD1 is a possible D gene (5 bases). The germline V gene has CDR1 SGHAT and CDR2 FQDESV (reference sequence). V was clipped by 5 bases and J by 1 base, with 14 bases between them. The CDR3 consists of 15 residues. Here the CDR3 DNA reads TGTGCCAGCAGCCCCGCAAAGGGGAGGAACACTGAAGCTTTCTTT. It translates to CASSPAKGRNTEAFF.

For this clonotype: This may be a read error, as it is one base from a much larger clone. The chain recombines TRBV7-9 with TRBJ2-7, with TRBD2 matching over 8 bases. Germline V gives CDR1 SEHNR, CDR2 FQNEAQ (reference sequence). The CDR3 runs to 21 residues. V dropped 4 bases and J dropped 3; count of bases not matched to a gene: 26. Here the CDR3 reads CASSSKRQAAHSSGSYYEQYF. The CDR3 nucleotides read TGTGCCAGCAGCTCTAAAAGACAGGCCGCCCATTCTAGCGGGTCCTACTACGAGCAGTACTTC.

For this clonotype: Given the absence of the conserved phenylalanine or tryptophan at the CDR3 end, a read error is likely. The chain employs TRBV10-3 and TRBJ1-6; no firm D call. CDR1 is ENHRY and CDR2 is SYGVKD in the germline V gene. Trimming left V 3 bases short and J 7 bases short, with 7 bases between. The CDR3 covers 13 residues. This CDR3 reads CAISDMGNSPLHL. In nucleotides, the CDR3 is TGTGCCATCAGTGACATGGGAAATTCACCCCTCCACCTT.

This clonotype was picked up many times. This rearrangement joins TRBV12-2 to TRBJ2-7; whether TRBD1, the table's D call, matches the DNA was not checked. TRBV12-2 is a known pseudogene. This CDR3 comprises 14 residues. CDR3: CASRFGGVTYEQYF. CDR3 in DNA: TGTGCAAGTCGCTTTGGGGGAGTTACCTACGAGCAGTACTTC.

The chain recombines TRBV4-1 with TRBJ2-7, with TRBD2 matching 8 bases. CDR1 is MGHRA, CDR2 YSYEKL, per germline. This CDR3 spans 15 amino acids. Losses at the gene ends were 2 bases for V and 6 bases for J; bases not matched to a gene: 9. This CDR3 is CASSQSGTRPFEQYF. The CDR3, as DNA: TGCGCCAGCAGCCAATCTGGGACTAGGCCTTTCGAGCAGTACTTC.

The J gene is TRBJ2-5, the V gene TRBV21-1; the D call TRBD1 from the table was never checked on the DNA. TRBV21-1 is a documented pseudogene. The CDR3 runs 17 residues. The CDR3, as DNA: TGTGCCAGCAGTAAAGAGAGGCAGGGGAGCGGGCAAGAGACCCAGTACTTC. Translating it yields CASSKERQGSGQETQYF.

For this clonotype: Just one base apart from a much larger clone, this may be a read error. J is TRBJ2-5 and V is TRBV4-1; D is perhaps TRBD1 (5 bases). CDR1 and CDR2 from the germline V gene are MGHRA and YSYEKL. CDR3 length: 13 residues. In nucleotides, the CDR3 is TGCTCCAGCAGCCAAGAAGGGGAAGAGACCCAGTACTTC. Encoded protein: CSSSQEGEETQYF.

A remark on this clonotype: This may arise from a read error, as a much more abundant clone is one base away. V and J are TRBV6-2 or TRBV6-3 and TRBJ2-1; TRBD2 matches 12 bases. The CDR3 spans 12 residues. Germline-derived CDR1 and CDR2 are MNHEY and SVGEGT. The chain's CDR3 is CTSSGLAGEQFF. For the CDR3, the DNA is TGTACCAGCAGTGGACTAGCGGGAGAGCAGTTCTTC.

A remark on this clonotype: This CDR3 is missing its conserved last phenylalanine or tryptophan, likely due to a read error. The chain carries TRBV11-2 and TRBJ2-5; D unresolved. Germline V gene lookup returns CDR1 SGHAT and CDR2 FQNNGV. The CDR3 has 18 residues. DNA of the CDR3: TGTGCTAGCAGCTTAAGAATTCCACACACCCTATTCCAAGAGACCCAGTACGTC. It is translated as CASSLRIPHTLFQETQYV.

Points on this clonotype: The conserved closing phenylalanine or tryptophan is absent in this CDR3, likely reflecting a read error. This chain joins TRBV11-3 and TRBJ2-1; D gene ambiguous. Germline values: CDR1 SGHNT, CDR2 YENEEA. This CDR3 is built from 15 residues. CDR3 residues: CACSPESGSYNEQFL. CDR3 sequence (DNA): TGTGCCTGCAGCCCTGAGTCGGGTAGCTACAATGAGCAGTTCCTC.

There are many counts of this clonotype. V and J are TRBV6-1 and TRBJ2-5, with a tentative D call TRBD1 (6 bases). The germline V gene encodes CDR1 MNHNS and CDR2 SASEGT. Trimming stripped 6 bases from V and 1 base from J, with 9 bases between. This CDR3 comprises 13 residues. The DNA of the CDR3 is TGTGCCAGCAGCCGGGACACCCAAGAGACCCAGTACTTC. It encodes CASSRDTQETQYF.

This clonotype was observed many times. The chain uses TRBV29-1 and TRBJ2-2; TRBD2 is a possible D gene (6 bases). CDR1 and CDR2 (germline): SQVTM, ANQGSEA. There are 14 residues in the CDR3. Between the trimmed V and J ends, which lost 4 bases and 4 bases, there was a span of 13 bases. CDR3 nucleotide sequence: TGCAGCGTTGCCCACGGGAGAGGCACCGGGGAGCTGTTTTTT. Amino acid sequence: CSVAHGRGTGELFF.

As to this clonotype: At one boundary the junction diverges from the germline segment, which might be a read error. This chain links TRBV14 with TRBJ2-1; 10 bases line up with TRBD2. The CDR3 contains 16 residues. The germline CDR1 and CDR2 sequences are SGHDN and FVKESK. CDR3 DNA sequence: TGTGCCAGCAGCCAAGTTAGGCCTAGCGGGAGAAATGTGCAGTTCTTC. Translation: CASSQVRPSGRNVQFF.

In its sample, this clonotype was seen many times. This chain connects TRBV11-2 to TRBJ2-7, with TRBD1 identical over 9 bases. J gave up 0 bases and V 4 bases, and 16 bases lay outside the gene matches. This CDR3 is built from 19 residues. Germline loops: CDR1 SGHAT, CDR2 FQNNGV. CDR3 nucleotides: TGTGCCAGCAGCTGGCACCCGGGACAGGGTGTTCCGAGCTCCTACGAGCAGTACTTC. Translation: CASSWHPGQGVPSSYEQYF.

As to this clonotype: One base away lies a much larger clone, so this may be a sequencing read error. CDR3: CASGGIRLHTGELFF. CDR3 nucleotide sequence: TGTGCCAGCGGTGGGATAAGACTACACACCGGGGAGCTGTTTTTT. The chain couples TRBV6-1 to TRBJ2-2; TRBD2 is a possible D gene (5 bases). V dropped 8 bases and J dropped 3 bases, with 16 bases sitting between them. The germline CDR1 and CDR2 sequences are MNHNS and SASEGT. The CDR3 is made up of 15 amino acids.